These T cell receptor beta chains were read from a single sample in a study of cytomegalovirus exposure and HLA in healthy donors. Clones were read by immunoSEQ multiplex PCR, and TCRdb kept only the in-frame ones, dropping some. The sample includes over 100,000 clones, about four fifths of them seen just once. What was sequenced was PBMCs. All receptors derive from a male donor in good health and CMV-seronegative. CDR3s include the opening cysteine and the closing phenylalanine or tryptophan. A D gene is named only where the DNA matches it firmly. Clone size is given for some rows only: seen once, a few or many times, or a class if the clone is expanded.

size | J | V | D | DNA | CDR3
. | TRBJ2-7 | TRBV19 | . | TGTGCCAGTAGTATTGGCGGCTACGAGCAGTACTTC | CASSIGGYEQYF
. | TRBJ2-2 | TRBV6-5 | TRBD1 | TGTGCCACAAAGACAGGGTTTAACACCGGGGAGCTGTTTTTT | CATKTGFNTGELFF
. | TRBJ2-7 | TRBV2 | . | TGTGCCAGCAGCGCCCGGGACAAAGCCTACGAGCAGTACTTC | CASSARDKAYEQYF
. | TRBJ1-1 | TRBV11-2 | . | TGTGCCAGCAGCTTAGGACCCCCCAGGGTCACTGAAGCTTTCTTT | CASSLGPPRVTEAFF
. | TRBJ2-1 | TRBV7-8 | TRBD1 | TGTGCCAGCAGCGCGCGACAGGGGGGTAGGGATGAGCAGTTCTTC | CASSARQGGRDEQFF
few | TRBJ1-6 | TRBV11-3 | . | TGTGCCAGCAGCTTCACCGGGGGAGCCCTCCACTTT | CASSFTGGALHF
. | TRBJ1-1 | TRBV7-2 | . | TGTGCCAGCAGCTCCTTGGACATTCTTGAAGCTTTCTTT | CASSSLDILEAFF
. | TRBJ2-7 | TRBV7-2 | TRBD1 | TGTGCCAGCAGCCCAGGGACAGGGGTCCGCGAGCAGTACTTC | CASSPGTGVREQYF
. | TRBJ2-2 | TRBV6-1 | TRBD1 | TGTGCCAGCAGTGCGCCTCCAGGGGGCGTAAACACCGGGGAGCTGTTTTTT | CASSAPPGGVNTGELFF
once | TRBJ1-1 | TRBV7-8 | . | TGTGCCAGCAGCTTAGCAGGGCAGGGTTCGAACACTGAAGCTTTCTTT | CASSLAGQGSNTEAFF
once | TRBJ2-7 | TRBV27 | . | TGTGCCAGCAGCCTTCGGGAGACCTCCTACGAGCAGTACTTC | CASSLRETSYEQYF
. | TRBJ2-7 | TRBV7-9 | . | TGTGCCAGCAGCTTGCCCAGCTCCTACGAGCAGTACTTC | CASSLPSSYEQYF
. | TRBJ2-7 | TRBV19 | TRBD1 | TGTGCCAGTAGTATAGCAGGGGGCTACGAGCAGTACTTC | CASSIAGGYEQYF
once | TRBJ2-1 | TRBV20-1 | . | TGCAGTGCTGTGTACAGCAATGAGCAGTTCTTC | CSAVYSNEQFF
once | TRBJ2-7 | TRBV5-1 | TRBD2 | TGCGCCAGCAGCTTGAGTTGGACTAGCGGGGGGGCGGACGAGCAGTACTTC | CASSLSWTSGGADEQYF
. | TRBJ1-1 | TRBV2 | . | TGTGCCAGCAGTGGGGTGGGGCTGAACACTGAAGCTTTCTTT | CASSGVGLNTEAFF
once | TRBJ1-1 | TRBV5-8 | . | TGTGCCAGCAGCTTGTTCTCGTTACGCGCTGAAGCTTTCTTT | CASSLFSLRAEAFF
. | TRBJ1-2 | TRBV4-3 | . | TGCGCCAGCAGCCAGAGCCCAGGAGGAAGGAGCTACACCTTC | CASSQSPGGRSYTF
. | TRBJ2-1 | TRBV2 | TRBD2 | TGTGCCAGCAGTGCAGCGACTAGCGGGGGCAAGACGTTCTTC | CASSAATSGGKTFF
. | TRBJ1-2 | TRBV19 | . | TGTGCCAGTAGTATTTCACCCCGGGATTACTATGGCTACACCTTC | CASSISPRDYYGYTF
few | TRBJ2-7 | TRBV5-5 | TRBD1 | TGTGCCAGCAGCTTGATGGGGACAGGGTTCAACGAGCAGTACTTC | CASSLMGTGFNEQYF
. | TRBJ1-1 | TRBV11-3 | . | TGTGCCAGCAGCTTCGGCAGGGTGCCCTTGGGCACTGAAGCTTTCTTT | CASSFGRVPLGTEAFF
. | TRBJ2-5 | TRBV30 | TRBD1 | TGTGCCTGGAATCGGGACAGGGGGGCTCAAGAGACCCAGTACTTC | CAWNRDRGAQETQYF
few | TRBJ2-7 | TRBV7-6 | TRBD1 | TGTGCCAGCAGCACAGGGGCCTACGAGCAGTACTTC | CASSTGAYEQYF
few | TRBJ2-7 | TRBV6-5 | TRBD1 | TGTGCCAGCAGAGAACCGGGACAGGGGGCAGGAGAGCAGTACTTC | CASREPGQGAGEQYF